One and the same sample provided the 23 T cell receptor beta chains below, sequenced in a study of T-cell reconstitution after alpha-beta-depleted transplantation in children. Unique molecular identifiers were incorporated during preparation of the TCRbeta library. MiXCR was run by TCRdb on the PCR reads, yielding one entry per CDR3 protein. The sample lists about 250,000 distinct CDR3 sequences; more than 20% were seen once. This material consisted of PBMCs, mostly from graft donor cells, taken 360 days after TCRalphabeta/CD19-depleted stem cell transplant. All receptors come from a female patient between 2 and 15 years old who had a stem cell transplant for congenital amegakaryocytic thrombocytopenia, so the T cells may come from the graft donor.

The CDR3 bases are TGTGCCAGCGGGGGATGGGCTCAGCCCCAGCATTTT. Translation gives CASGGWAQPQHF. The chain is built from TRBV12-3 or TRBV12-4 and TRBJ1-5; D is possibly TRBD1 (5 bases). This CDR3 contains 12 residues. The ends were cut back, 8 bases at V and 6 bases at J, with 11 bases in the middle.

A few counts support this clonotype. V is TRBV14 and J is TRBJ1-3; D call uncertain. V lost 5 bases and J lost 1, with 3 bases in between. Germline V CDR1 and CDR2: SGHDN, FVKESK. This CDR3 spans 12 amino acids. Here the CDR3 DNA reads TGTGCCAGCAGCTGGTCTGGAAACACCATATATTTT. This codes for CASSWSGNTIYF. The full variable domain, rest sourced from reference TRBV14 and TRBJ1-3, is EAGVTQFPSHSVIEKGQTVTLRCDPISGHDNLYWYRRVMGKEIKFLLHFVKESKQDESGMPNNRFLAERTGGTYSTLKVQPAELEDSGVYFCASSWSGNTIYFGEGSWLTVV.

A few counts support this clonotype. The chain carries TRBV5-1 and TRBJ2-5; no reliable D call. This CDR3 spans 12 amino acids. V was shortened by 1 base and J by 4 bases, with 5 bases between the two germline ends. Germline assignment: CDR1 SGHRS and CDR2 YFSETQ. This chain's CDR3 is CASSLTAETQYF. The DNA for the CDR3 is TGCGCCAGCAGCTTGACAGCAGAGACCCAGTACTTC.

The sample holds a few counts of this clonotype. This sequence joins TRBV20-1 and TRBJ1-1; the match to TRBD1 covers 7 bases. Germline V lookup: CDR1 DFQATT, CDR2 SNEGSKA (reference sequence). This CDR3 has 10 amino acids. The CDR3 nucleotides read TGCAAATTCGACAGGGACGGAGCTTTCTTT. Its protein product is CKFDRDGAFF.

The chain combines TRBV12-3 or TRBV12-4 with TRBJ1-2; D unclear. This CDR3 has 13 amino acids. V lost 2 bases to trimming and J lost 4 bases, with 8 bases between them. CDR3 amino acids: CASSLRVTYGYTF. The DNA of the CDR3 is TGTGCCAGCAGTTTAAGGGTTACCTATGGCTACACCTTC.

This clonotype occurred a few times. The CDR3 loop is CASSGAVGQEPYNEQFF. CDR3 bases: TGTGCCAGCAGTGGAGCGGTTGGACAGGAACCCTACAATGAGCAGTTCTTC. The V and J genes are TRBV2 and TRBJ2-1, with 7 bases matching TRBD1. CDR1 is SNHLY and CDR2 is FYNNEI in the germline V gene. Germline trimming cut 4 bases from V and 2 bases from J; bases unmatched to any gene: 11. The CDR3 is made up of 17 amino acids.

This clonotype has more than one count but fewer than ten. The chain joins TRBV2 to TRBJ1-1; 7 nucleotides match TRBD1. The germline V gene encodes CDR1 SNHLY and CDR2 FYNNEI. J was trimmed by 3 bases and V by 0 bases; bases with no gene match: 4. The CDR3 is 15 amino acids. The CDR3 DNA follows: TGTGCCAGCAGTGAAGCGAGGGGGCGGTACACTGAAGCTTTCTTT. Its translation: CASSEARGRYTEAFF.

V is TRBV9 and J is TRBJ2-3, with D uncertain. The V gene lost 1 base and the J gene lost 3 bases, with 3 bases spanning the gap. The germline V gene has CDR1 SGDLS and CDR2 YYNGEE. The CDR3 has 12 residues. The CDR3 region is CASSVTTDTQYF. CDR3 sequence (DNA): TGTGCCAGCAGCGTAACGACAGATACGCAGTATTTT.

The V call is TRBV7-3, the J call TRBJ2-1, with a tentative D call TRBD1 (6 bases). The germline V gene encodes CDR1 SGHTA and CDR2 FQGTGA. The CDR3 extends over 15 amino acids. Trimming shortened V by 5 bases and J by 6 bases, and 17 bases separated the two germline ends. The CDR3 sequence: CASSPLPGHRNEQFF. CDR3 bases: TGTGCCAGCAGCCCCCTCCCGGGACACCGCAATGAGCAGTTCTTC.

V gene TRBV19 combines with J gene TRBJ2-7, with 8 nucleotides matching TRBD1. CDR1 and CDR2 (germline): LNHDA, SQIVND (reference sequence). The CDR3 spans 13 residues. Trimming at V came to 6 bases and at J to 5 bases, leaving 6 bases not matched to a gene. The CDR3 DNA follows: TGTGCCAGTAGATCGACAGGGGAAAACGAGCAGTACTTC. The encoded protein is CASRSTGENEQYF.

This clonotype has just a few counts. The J gene is TRBJ1-6, the V gene TRBV6-5; D uncertain. The CDR3 has 18 residues. Germline CDR1 MNHEY, CDR2 SVGAGI. V lost 1 base and J 8 bases, leaving 21 bases between the germline ends. The CDR3 region is CASSYFGRSTIGYSPLHF. DNA of the CDR3: TGTGCCAGCAGTTACTTCGGACGGTCAACTATAGGGTATTCACCCCTCCACTTT.

The CDR3 here is CASRGGIAGGLGGTDTQYF. CDR3 DNA: TGCGCCAGCAGAGGAGGCATAGCGGGGGGGCTCGGCGGCACAGATACGCAGTATTTT. The rearrangement joins TRBV5-1 to TRBJ2-3; 11 bases line up with TRBD2. Trimming at V came to 5 bases and at J to 1 base, leaving 15 bases not matched to a gene. This CDR3 region has 19 residues. CDR1 is SGHRS and CDR2 is YFSETQ in the germline V gene.

This clonotype showed up just a few times. This rearrangement joins TRBV20-1 to TRBJ2-1; TRBD1 aligns across 11 bases. Germline CDR1 DFQATT, CDR2 SNEGSKA (reference sequence). The CDR3 has 12 residues. The J segment lost 8 bases and the V segment lost 6 bases, leaving 3 bases of the junction unmatched. This CDR3 is CSATDRGHEQFF. The DNA for the CDR3 is TGCAGTGCAACGGACAGGGGGCATGAGCAGTTCTTC.

V gene TRBV2 combines with J gene TRBJ2-5; the D call may be TRBD1 or TRBD2 (5 bases each). Trimming stripped 5 bases from V and 4 bases from J, with 17 bases between. The CDR3 runs to 15 residues. Germline V gene data show CDR1 as SNHLY and CDR2 as FYNNEI. This CDR3 is CASSREGSPVETQYF. The DNA of the CDR3 is TGTGCCAGCAGTCGAGAGGGGAGCCCGGTAGAGACCCAGTACTTC.

This rearrangement joins TRBV12-3 or TRBV12-4 to TRBJ1-3; no reliable D call. Trimming took off 1 base at V and 3 bases at J, with 10 bases between the two ends. This CDR3 is 15 amino acids long. CDR3 protein: CASSLGSPGGNTIYF. CDR3 DNA sequence: TGTGCCAGCAGTTTAGGCTCGCCCGGTGGAAACACCATATATTTT.

The gene calls are TRBV7-6 and TRBJ1-1; D ambiguous. Between the trimmed V and J ends, which lost 0 bases and 0 bases, there was a span of 8 bases. CDR1 is SGHVS and CDR2 is FNYEAQ in the germline V gene. The CDR3 has 15 amino acids. The CDR3 sequence is CASSLAPAMNTEAFF. As DNA, the CDR3 is TGTGCCAGCAGCTTAGCGCCTGCGATGAACACTGAAGCTTTCTTT.

The rearrangement joins TRBV5-6 to TRBJ2-7, with a possible D match to TRBD1 (6 bases). This CDR3 comprises 14 residues. The V end lost 5 bases, the J end lost 6 bases, and 18 bases lay between the germline ends. The germline gives CDR1 SGHDT, CDR2 YYEEEE. The CDR3 spells CASRKTGYGPEQYF. CDR3 DNA sequence: TGTGCCAGCAGAAAAACAGGGTATGGACCCGAGCAGTACTTC.

This clonotype was seen more than once but under ten times. V and J are TRBV5-5 and TRBJ2-3, with 9 bases fitting TRBD2. This CDR3 spans 16 amino acids. The V gene end was trimmed by 0 bases and the J gene end by 2 bases; junction bases not matched to a gene: 4. Per the germline V gene, CDR1 is SGHKS and CDR2 is YYEKEE (reference sequence). The CDR3 loop reads CASSLDPSGITDTQYF. DNA of the CDR3: TGTGCCAGCAGCTTGGATCCTAGCGGGATCACAGATACGCAGTATTTT. Drawing the rest from reference TRBV5-5 and TRBJ2-3, the complete variable domain is DAGVTQSPTHLIKTRGQQVTLRCSPISGHKSVSWYQQVLGQGPQFIFQYYEKEERGRGNFPDRFSARQFPNYSSELNVNALLLGDSALYLCASSLDPSGITDTQYFGPGTRLTVL.

CDR3 nucleotide sequence: TGTGCCTGGATGAGGGGGCGCGGGACTGAAGCTTTCTTT. Translation gives CAWMRGRGTEAFF. The chain links TRBV30 to TRBJ1-1; TRBD1 matches at 7 bases. Germline CDR1 GTSNPN, CDR2 SVGIG (reference sequence). The J segment lost 5 bases and the V segment lost 4 bases, leaving 7 bases of the junction unmatched. This CDR3 is built from 13 residues.

The gene calls are TRBV4-3 and TRBJ2-1; TRBD1 aligns across 7 bases. The CDR3 consists of 18 residues. The trim removed 1 base at V and 9 bases at J, leaving 18 bases unmatched. Germline lookup yields CDR1 LGHNA and CDR2 YSLEER. CDR3 residues: CASSQVWENRGRFGEQFF. DNA for the CDR3: TGCGCCAGCAGCCAAGTATGGGAAAACAGGGGTAGGTTCGGTGAGCAGTTCTTC.

The J gene is TRBJ2-2, the V gene TRBV2; 7 bases are a match to TRBD1. CDR3 length: 14 residues. V was clipped by 6 bases and J by 3 bases; unmatched bases: 4. CDR1 is SNHLY and CDR2 is FYNNEI in the germline V gene. CDR3 loop: CASRGDRDTGELFF. CDR3 DNA sequence: TGTGCCAGCAGGGGGGACAGAGACACCGGGGAGCTGTTTTTT.

This clonotype was seen ten or more times. This chain links TRBV2 with TRBJ2-7; possible D gene TRBD1, 6 bases. Germline CDR1 is SNHLY and CDR2 is FYNNEI. The CDR3 contains 14 residues. Trimming took off 4 bases at V and 1 base at J, with 11 bases between the two ends. DNA for the CDR3: TGTGCCAGCAGTGCCCGGACAGAATCCTACGAGCAGTACTTC. Encoded protein: CASSARTESYEQYF.

This clonotype was observed a handful of times. This rearrangement joins TRBV20-1 to TRBJ2-1, with 8 bases aligning to TRBD1. The CDR3 is made up of 14 amino acids. The germline CDR1 and CDR2 sequences are DFQATT and SNEGSKA (reference sequence). V lost 5 bases to trimming and J lost 4 bases; unmatched junction nucleotides: 7. CDR3 region: CSARSGTGYNEQFF. The DNA for the CDR3 is TGCAGTGCTCGATCCGGGACAGGATACAATGAGCAGTTCTTC.